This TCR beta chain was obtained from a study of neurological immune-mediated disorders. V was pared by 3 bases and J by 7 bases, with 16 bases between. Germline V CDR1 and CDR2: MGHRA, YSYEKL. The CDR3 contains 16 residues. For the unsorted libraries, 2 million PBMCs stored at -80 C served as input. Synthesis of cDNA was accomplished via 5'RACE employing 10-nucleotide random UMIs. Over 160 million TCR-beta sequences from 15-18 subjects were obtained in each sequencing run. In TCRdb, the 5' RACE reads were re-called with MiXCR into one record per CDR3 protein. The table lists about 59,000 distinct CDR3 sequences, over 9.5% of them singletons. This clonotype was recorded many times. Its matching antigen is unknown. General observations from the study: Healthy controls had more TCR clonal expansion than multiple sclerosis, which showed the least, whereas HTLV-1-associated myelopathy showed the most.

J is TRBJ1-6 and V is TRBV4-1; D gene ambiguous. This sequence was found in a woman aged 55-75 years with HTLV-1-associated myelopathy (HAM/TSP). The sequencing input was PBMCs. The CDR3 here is CASSHYTEGDNSPLHF. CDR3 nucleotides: TGCGCCAGCAGCCACTACACCGAGGGTGACAATTCACCCCTCCACTTT.